The present entry profiles one T cell receptor (beta chain) with its context. What it binds is not known. This record comes from a study of OX40 agonist ivuxolimab in advanced cancers. With 5 bases removed from V and 3 bases from J, the gap between germline ends came to 10 bases. This CDR3 spans 13 amino acids. CDR1 and CDR2 (germline): MNHNS, SASEGT. Broader study findings: On average, CD8+ T cells had more expanded clones than CD4+. Normalized expansion of T-cell clones was also low for some nonresponders.

Sequencing used immunoSEQ multiplex PCR; TCRdb keeps in-frame clones, though not all of them. The sample contains under 75,000 clones, approximately 88% of which appear only once. The chain employs TRBV6-1 and TRBJ2-5; tentatively, D is TRBD2 (5 bases). Sequenced here: CD4+ or CD8+ T cells sorted from blood, sampled in a trial of the OX40 agonist ivuxolimab. This sequence originates from an adult with an advanced solid tumor such as melanoma, head and neck, liver or kidney cancer. CDR3 nucleotides: TGTGCCAGCAGTACCGGGATAAAAGAGACCCAGTACTTC. Residues: CASSTGIKETQYF.